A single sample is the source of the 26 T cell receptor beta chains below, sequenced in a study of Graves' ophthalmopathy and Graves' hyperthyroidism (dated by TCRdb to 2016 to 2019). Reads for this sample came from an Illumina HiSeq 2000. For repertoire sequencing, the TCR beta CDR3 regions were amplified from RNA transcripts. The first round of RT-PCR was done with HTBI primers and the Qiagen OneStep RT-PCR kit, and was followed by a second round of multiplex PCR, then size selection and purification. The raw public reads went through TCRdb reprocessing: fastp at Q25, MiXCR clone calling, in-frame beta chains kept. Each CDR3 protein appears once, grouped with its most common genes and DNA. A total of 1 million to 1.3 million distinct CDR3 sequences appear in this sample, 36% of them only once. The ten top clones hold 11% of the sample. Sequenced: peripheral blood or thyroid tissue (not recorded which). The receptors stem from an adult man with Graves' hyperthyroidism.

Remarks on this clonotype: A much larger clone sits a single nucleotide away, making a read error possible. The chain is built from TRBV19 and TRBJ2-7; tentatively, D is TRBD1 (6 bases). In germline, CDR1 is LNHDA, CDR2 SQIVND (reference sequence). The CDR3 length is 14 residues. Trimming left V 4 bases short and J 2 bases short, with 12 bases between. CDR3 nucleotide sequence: TGTGCCAGTAGTACCGTCACAGGGACCTACGAGCAGTACTTC. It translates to CASSTVTGTYEQYF. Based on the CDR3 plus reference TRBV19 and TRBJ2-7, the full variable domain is DGGITQSPKYLFRKEGQNVTLSCEQNLNHDAMYWYRQDPGQGLRLIYYSQIVNDFQKGDIAEGYSVSREKKESFPLTVTSAQKNPTAFYLCASSTVTGTYEQYFGPGTRLTVT.

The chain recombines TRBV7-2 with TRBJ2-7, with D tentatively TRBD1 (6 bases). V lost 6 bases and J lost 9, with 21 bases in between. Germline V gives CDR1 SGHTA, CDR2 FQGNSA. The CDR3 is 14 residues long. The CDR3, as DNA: TGTGCCAGCAGTTCGAGGACAGCCACCTTTTGGCAGTACTTC. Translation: CASSSRTATFWQYF.

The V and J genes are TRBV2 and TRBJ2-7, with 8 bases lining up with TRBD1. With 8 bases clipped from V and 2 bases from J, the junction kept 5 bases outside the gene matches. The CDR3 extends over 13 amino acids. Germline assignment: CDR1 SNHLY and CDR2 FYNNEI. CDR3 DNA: TGTGCCAGCGGCAGGGGGCCACCCTACGAGCAGTACTTC. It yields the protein CASGRGPPYEQYF.

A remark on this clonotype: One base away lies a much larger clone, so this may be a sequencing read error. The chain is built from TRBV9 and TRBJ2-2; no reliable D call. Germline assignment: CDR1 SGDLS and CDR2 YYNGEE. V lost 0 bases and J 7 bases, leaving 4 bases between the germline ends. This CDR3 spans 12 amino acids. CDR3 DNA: TGTGCCAGCAGCGTAGAGCTCGGGGAGCTGTTTTTT. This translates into CASSVELGELFF.

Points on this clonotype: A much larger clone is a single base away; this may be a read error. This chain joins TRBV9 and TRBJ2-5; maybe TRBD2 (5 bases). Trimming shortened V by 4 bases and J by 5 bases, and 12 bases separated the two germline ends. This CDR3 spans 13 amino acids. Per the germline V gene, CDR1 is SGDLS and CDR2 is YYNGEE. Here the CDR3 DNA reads TGTGCCAGCAGCTTAGTCGAGCGGGAGACCCAGTACTTC. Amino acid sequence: CASSLVERETQYF.

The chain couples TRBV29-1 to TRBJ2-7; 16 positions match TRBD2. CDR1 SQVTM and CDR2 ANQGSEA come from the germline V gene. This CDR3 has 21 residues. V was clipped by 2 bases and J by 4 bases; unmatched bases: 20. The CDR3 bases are TGCAGCGTTGAAAGTCTTCAGGAGTCAGGGACTAGCGGGAGGGCCTGGTACGAGCAGTACTTC. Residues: CSVESLQESGTSGRAWYEQYF.

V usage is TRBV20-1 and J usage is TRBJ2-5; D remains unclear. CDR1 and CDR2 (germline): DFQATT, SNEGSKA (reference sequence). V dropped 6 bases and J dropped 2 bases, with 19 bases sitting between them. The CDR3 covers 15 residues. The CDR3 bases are TGCAGTGCGAAGGAAACCGCAGGCGGACAAGAGACCCAGTACTTC. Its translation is CSAKETAGGQETQYF.

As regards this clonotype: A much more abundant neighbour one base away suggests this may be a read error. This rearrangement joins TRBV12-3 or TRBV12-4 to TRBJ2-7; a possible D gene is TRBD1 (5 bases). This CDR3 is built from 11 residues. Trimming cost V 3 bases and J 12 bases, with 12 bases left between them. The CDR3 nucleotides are TGTGCCAGCAGTTTTCGGGCGACAGTGTACGTC. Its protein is CASSFRATVYV.

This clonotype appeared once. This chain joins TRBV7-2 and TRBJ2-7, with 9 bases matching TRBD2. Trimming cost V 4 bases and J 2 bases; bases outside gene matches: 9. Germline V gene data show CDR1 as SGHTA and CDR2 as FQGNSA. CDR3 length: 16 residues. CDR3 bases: TGTGCCAGCAGCTCGAGGGGTGTAGCGGGGGCCTACGAGCAGTACTTC. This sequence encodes CASSSRGVAGAYEQYF.

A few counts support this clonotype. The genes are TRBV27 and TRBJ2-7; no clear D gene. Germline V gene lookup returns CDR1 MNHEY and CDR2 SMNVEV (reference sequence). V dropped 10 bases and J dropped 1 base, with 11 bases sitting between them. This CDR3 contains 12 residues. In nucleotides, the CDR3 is TGTGCCACCCGGGTCGCGTCCTACGAGCAGTACTTC. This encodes CATRVASYEQYF.

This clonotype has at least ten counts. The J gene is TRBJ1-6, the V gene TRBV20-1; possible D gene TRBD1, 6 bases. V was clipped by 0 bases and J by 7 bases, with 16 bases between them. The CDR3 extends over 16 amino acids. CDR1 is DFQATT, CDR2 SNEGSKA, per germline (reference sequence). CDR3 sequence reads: CSARESEGVANSPLHF. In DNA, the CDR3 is TGCAGTGCTAGAGAATCTGAGGGGGTCGCGAATTCACCCCTCCACTTT.

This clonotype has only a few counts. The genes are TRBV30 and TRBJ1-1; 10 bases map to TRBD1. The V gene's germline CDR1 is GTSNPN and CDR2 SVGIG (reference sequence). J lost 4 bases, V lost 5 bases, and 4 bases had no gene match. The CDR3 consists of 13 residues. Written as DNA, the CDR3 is TGTGCCTGGGCCAGGACAGGGGGCACTGAAGCTTTCTTT. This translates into CAWARTGGTEAFF.

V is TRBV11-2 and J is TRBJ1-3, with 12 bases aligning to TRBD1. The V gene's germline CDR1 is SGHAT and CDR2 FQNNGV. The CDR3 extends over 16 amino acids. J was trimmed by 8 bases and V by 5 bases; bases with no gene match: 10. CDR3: CASSPSRDRGRYTIYF. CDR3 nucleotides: TGTGCCAGCAGCCCTAGCAGGGACAGGGGGCGTTACACCATATATTTT.

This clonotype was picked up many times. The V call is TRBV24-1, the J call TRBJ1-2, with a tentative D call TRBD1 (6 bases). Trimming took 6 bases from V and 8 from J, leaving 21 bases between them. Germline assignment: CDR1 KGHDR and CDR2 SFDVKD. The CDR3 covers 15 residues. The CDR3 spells CATSSPGALLEGYTF. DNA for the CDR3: TGTGCCACCAGTTCGCCGGGGGCCCTCTTAGAGGGCTACACCTTC.

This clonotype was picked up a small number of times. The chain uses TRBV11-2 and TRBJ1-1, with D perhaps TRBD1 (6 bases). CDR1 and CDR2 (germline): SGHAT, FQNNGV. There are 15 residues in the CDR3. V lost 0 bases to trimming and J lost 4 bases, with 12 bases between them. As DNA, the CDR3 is TGTGCCAGCAGCTTAGATGCAGGGGTAGGCACTGAAGCTTTCTTT. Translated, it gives CASSLDAGVGTEAFF.

Here the CDR3 DNA reads TGTGCCACCAGCAGAGCGGGAGGGCAAGGCTACACCTTC. It is translated as CATSRAGGQGYTF. V is TRBV15 and J is TRBJ1-2; D is unclear. The CDR3 is 13 amino acids. CDR1 is LNHNV and CDR2 is YYDKDF in the germline V gene (reference sequence). Between the trimmed V and J ends, which lost 1 base and 8 bases, there was a span of 11 bases.

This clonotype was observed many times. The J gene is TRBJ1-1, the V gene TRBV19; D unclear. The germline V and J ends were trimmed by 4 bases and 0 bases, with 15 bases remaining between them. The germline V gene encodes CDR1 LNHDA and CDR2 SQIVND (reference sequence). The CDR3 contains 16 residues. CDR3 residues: CASSTPRERLNTEAFF. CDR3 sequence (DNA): TGTGCCAGTAGTACACCGAGGGAACGGCTGAACACTGAAGCTTTCTTT.

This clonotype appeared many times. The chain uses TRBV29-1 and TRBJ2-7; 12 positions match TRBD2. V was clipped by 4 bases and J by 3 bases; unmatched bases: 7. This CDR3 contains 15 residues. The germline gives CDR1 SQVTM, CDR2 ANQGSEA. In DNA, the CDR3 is TGCAGCGTTGCTAGCGGGAGGGCTCAAATCTACGAGCAGTACTTC. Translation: CSVASGRAQIYEQYF.

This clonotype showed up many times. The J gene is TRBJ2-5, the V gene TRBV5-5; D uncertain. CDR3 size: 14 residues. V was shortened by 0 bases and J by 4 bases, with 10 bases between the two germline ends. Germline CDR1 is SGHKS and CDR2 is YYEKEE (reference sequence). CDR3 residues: CASSLALYRETQYF. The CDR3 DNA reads TGTGCCAGCAGCTTGGCCCTTTACCGAGAGACCCAGTACTTC. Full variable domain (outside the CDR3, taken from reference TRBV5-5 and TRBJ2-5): DAGVTQSPTHLIKTRGQQVTLRCSPISGHKSVSWYQQVLGQGPQFIFQYYEKEERGRGNFPDRFSARQFPNYSSELNVNALLLGDSALYLCASSLALYRETQYFGPGTRLLVL.

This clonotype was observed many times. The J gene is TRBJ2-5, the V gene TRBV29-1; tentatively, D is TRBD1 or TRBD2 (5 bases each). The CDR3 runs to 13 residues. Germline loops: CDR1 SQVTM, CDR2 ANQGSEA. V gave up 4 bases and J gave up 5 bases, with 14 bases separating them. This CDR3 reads CSVVASWGETQYF. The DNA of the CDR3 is TGCAGCGTTGTGGCTAGCTGGGGGGAGACCCAGTACTTC.

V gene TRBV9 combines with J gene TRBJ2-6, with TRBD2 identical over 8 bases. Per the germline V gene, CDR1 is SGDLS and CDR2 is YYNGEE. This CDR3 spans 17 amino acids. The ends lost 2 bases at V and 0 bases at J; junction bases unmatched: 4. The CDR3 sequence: CASSVGSGDSGANVLTF. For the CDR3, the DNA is TGTGCCAGCAGCGTGGGTAGCGGGGACTCTGGGGCCAACGTCCTGACTTTC. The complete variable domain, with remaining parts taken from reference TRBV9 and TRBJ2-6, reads DSGVTQTPKHLITATGQRVTLRCSPRSGDLSVYWYQQSLDQGLQFLIQYYNGEERAKGNILERFSAQQFPDLHSELNLSSLELGDSALYFCASSVGSGDSGANVLTFGAGSRLTVL.

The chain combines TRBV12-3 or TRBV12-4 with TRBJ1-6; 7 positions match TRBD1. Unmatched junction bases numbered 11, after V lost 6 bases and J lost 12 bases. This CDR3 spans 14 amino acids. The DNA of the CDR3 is TGTGCCAGCAGCCTGGGGCAGGGGGAAGGACCCCTCCACTTT. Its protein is CASSLGQGEGPLHF.

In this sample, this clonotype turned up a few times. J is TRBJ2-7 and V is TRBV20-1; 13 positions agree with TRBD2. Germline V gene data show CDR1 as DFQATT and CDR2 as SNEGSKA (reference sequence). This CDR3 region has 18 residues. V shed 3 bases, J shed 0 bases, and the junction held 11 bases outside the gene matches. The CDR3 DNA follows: TGCAGTGCTAGTCCCGATAGGACTAGCGGGAGCGCCTCCTACGAGCAGTACTTC. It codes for CSASPDRTSGSASYEQYF.

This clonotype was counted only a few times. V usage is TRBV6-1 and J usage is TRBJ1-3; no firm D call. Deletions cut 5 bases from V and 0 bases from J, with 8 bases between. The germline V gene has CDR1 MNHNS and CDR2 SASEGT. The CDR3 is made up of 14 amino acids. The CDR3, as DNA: TGTGCCAGCAGTTATCAGAGCTCTGGAAACACCATATATTTT. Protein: CASSYQSSGNTIYF.

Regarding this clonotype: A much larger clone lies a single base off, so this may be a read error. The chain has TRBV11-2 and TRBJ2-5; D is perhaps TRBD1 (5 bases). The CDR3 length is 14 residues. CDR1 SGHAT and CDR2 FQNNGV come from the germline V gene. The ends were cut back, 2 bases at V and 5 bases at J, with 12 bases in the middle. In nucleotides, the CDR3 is TGTGCCAGCAGCTTATGCCAGGGTGAGGAGACCCAGTACTTC. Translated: CASSLCQGEETQYF.

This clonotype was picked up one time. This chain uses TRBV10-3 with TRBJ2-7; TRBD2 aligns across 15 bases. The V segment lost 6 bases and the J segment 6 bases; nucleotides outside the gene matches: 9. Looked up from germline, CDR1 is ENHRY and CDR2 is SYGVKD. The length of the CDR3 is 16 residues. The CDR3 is CAIRAGAGLAGGEQYF. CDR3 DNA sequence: TGTGCCATCAGGGCGGGGGCGGGACTAGCGGGAGGCGAGCAGTACTTC.